The sequence of this T cell receptor (beta chain) was determined in a study of cytomegalovirus exposure and HLA in healthy donors. Method: immunoSEQ multiplex PCR; TCRdb's copy keeps in-frame clones and lacks some. The table shows approximately 270,000 clones, with about 86% occurring only once. Trimming took 7 bases from V and 1 from J, leaving 13 bases between them. Germline V gene data show CDR1 as MNHNY and CDR2 as SVGAGI (reference sequence). The CDR3 is made up of 14 amino acids. Study outcomes and limitations: TCR beta chains numbering roughly 150 were designated cytomegalovirus-associated.

On this clone itself: Its antigen is undetermined.

The donors were part of the 120-subject validation cohort, which stood apart from the roughly 730-subject first cohort. This receptor was identified in a woman aged 18-29 years in good health and CMV-seronegative. Sequenced material: PBMCs. The rearrangement joins TRBV6-6 to TRBJ2-5, with unresolved D. CDR3 sequence (DNA): TGTGCCAGCATGAGTGGGCAAATCCAAGAGACCCAGTACTTC. This gives the protein CASMSGQIQETQYF.